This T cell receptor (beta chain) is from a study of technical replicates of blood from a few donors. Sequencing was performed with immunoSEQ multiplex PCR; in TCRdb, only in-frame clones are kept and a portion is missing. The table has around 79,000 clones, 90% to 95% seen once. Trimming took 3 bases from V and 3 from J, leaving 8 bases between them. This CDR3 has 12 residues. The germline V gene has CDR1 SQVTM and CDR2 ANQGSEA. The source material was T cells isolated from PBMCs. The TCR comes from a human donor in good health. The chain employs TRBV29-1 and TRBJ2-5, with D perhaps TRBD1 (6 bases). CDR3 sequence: CSVDGQKETQYF. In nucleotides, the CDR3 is TGCAGCGTTGACGGACAGAAAGAGACCCAGTACTTC.